This T cell receptor (beta chain) was recorded in a study of T cell responses to AZD1222 COVID-19 vaccine. CDR3 length: 15 residues. Germline CDR1 and CDR2: SGDLS and YYNGEE. V trimming: 4 bases; J trimming: 8 bases; junction bases outside the gene matches: 13. Data came from immunoSEQ multiplex PCR; TCRdb stores just in-frame clones and leaves some out. The table includes some 130,000 clones, roughly 93% detected once. The chain links TRBV9 to TRBJ1-2; 8 positions agree with TRBD1. The TCR was taken from an adult who received the AZD1222 COVID-19 vaccine. The sequences come from peripheral blood, collected 28 days after the second AZD1222 dose. CDR3 region: CASSSGGQVVDGYTF. CDR3 sequence (DNA): TGTGCCAGCAGCTCAGGGGGACAGGTGGTCGACGGCTACACCTTC.